These T cell receptor beta chains were read from a single sample in a study of blood T cell repertoires in COVID-19. Assay: immunoSEQ multiplex PCR; the TCRdb copy retains only in-frame clones and omits some. The sample contains about 100,000 clones, roughly 87% of which appear only once. The source material was peripheral blood. Source of these receptors: a man in his 60s with acute or convalescent COVID-19. Each CDR3 is given with its conserved first and last residue. A D gene is named only where the DNA matches it firmly. Rows may omit the clone size; those that give it use once, few, many or a size class.

D gene	J gene	clone size	V gene	CDR3 DNA	CDR3 protein
-	TRBJ1-5	-	TRBV9	TGTGCCAGCAGCGTAGGGCTTAGCAATCAGCCCCAGCATTTT	CASSVGLSNQPQHF
-	TRBJ2-7	-	TRBV7-9	TGTGCCAGCAGCTTAGGGTCCAGCGAGATGGGTTACGAGCAGTACTTC	CASSLGSSEMGYEQYF
-	TRBJ1-4	-	TRBV6-2/TRBV6-3	TGTGCCAGCAGTTACAGAAGGGGGACTAATGAAAAACTGTTTTTT	CASSYRRGTNEKLFF
-	TRBJ2-3	-	TRBV29-1	TGCAGCGTTGAGGTGCGGGGGCCGACAGATACGCAGTATTTT	CSVEVRGPTDTQYF
-	TRBJ2-3	-	TRBV10-1	TGCGCCAGCAGTGAGGGCAGCACAGATACGCAGTATTTT	CASSEGSTDTQYF
TRBD2	TRBJ2-7	-	TRBV5-1	TGCGCCAGCAGCTTGGCCGGACTAGCGGGGGCATCCTACGAGCAGTACTTC	CASSLAGLAGASYEQYF
-	TRBJ2-7	once	TRBV6-1	TGTGCCAGCAGTGAAGATCTGGCTTTGCAGTACTTC	CASSEDLALQYF
-	TRBJ2-7	-	TRBV5-1	TGCGCCAGCAGCTTGGATGGTAGCGATGGCTACGAGCAGTACTTC	CASSLDGSDGYEQYF
TRBD2	TRBJ2-2	-	TRBV11-3	TGTGCCAGCAGCTTAAGCGGGGTATCTACCGGGGAGCTGTTTTTT	CASSLSGVSTGELFF
TRBD2	TRBJ2-2	once	TRBV20-1	TGCAGTGCTAGTATTCTAGCGGTAGGGAACACCGGGGAGCTGTTTTTT	CSASILAVGNTGELFF
-	TRBJ2-1	-	TRBV30	TGTGCCTCCTCGACAGGATACAATGAGCAGTTCTTC	CASSTGYNEQFF
-	TRBJ2-1	few	TRBV15	TGTGCCACCAGCAATGGGACTTTCTCCACCAATGAGCAGTTCTTC	CATSNGTFSTNEQFF
TRBD1	TRBJ2-7	-	TRBV3-1/TRBV3-2	TGTGCCAGCAGCAAAGGACAGGTAGGACACTACGAGCAGTACTTC	CASSKGQVGHYEQYF
-	TRBJ2-3	-	TRBV29-1	TGCAGCGTTGAAGGGGAGAGCACAGATACGCAGTATTTT	CSVEGESTDTQYF
-	TRBJ1-2	-	TRBV15	TGTGCCACCAGCATACAAACGGGACTCATCGATGGGTACACCTTC	CATSIQTGLIDGYTF
-	TRBJ2-3	-	TRBV6-5	TGTGCCAGCAAAAAGGAGGAGTTCACAGATACGCAGTATTTT	CASKKEEFTDTQYF
-	TRBJ1-3	-	TRBV5-7	TGTGCCAGCAGCCCAAGAGGCAGGGACTATGGAAACACCATATATTTT	CASSPRGRDYGNTIYF
TRBD1	TRBJ1-2	-	TRBV24-1	TGTGCCACCACTCCCTTAGGGGACAGGGGGCAGGTTGGCTACACCTTC	CATTPLGDRGQVGYTF
-	TRBJ2-7	once	TRBV6-5	TGTGCCAGCATGAGAGGCAGTCCCCCGCCGAACGAGCAGTACTTC	CASMRGSPPPNEQYF
-	TRBJ1-3	-	TRBV10-3	TGTGCCATCAGTGAGTTGGAGAACGGGAGTCCCTCTGGAAACACCATATATTTT	CAISELENGSPSGNTIYF
TRBD1	TRBJ1-6	-	TRBV6-2/TRBV6-3	TGTGCCAGCAGTTATGCCCCCGGGACAGGGAATTCACCCCTCCACTTT	CASSYAPGTGNSPLHF
TRBD2	TRBJ2-1	-	TRBV28	TGTGCCAGCAGCAGAACTAGCGCAGCCTACAATGAGCAGTTCTTC	CASSRTSAAYNEQFF
TRBD2	TRBJ2-2	-	TRBV5-1	TGCGCCAGCAGCTGGTCCGGGCGGGAGTCCGGGGAGCTGTTTTTT	CASSWSGRESGELFF